The next 3 T cell receptor beta chains were all read from a single sample in a study of regulatory T cells in long-lasting Graves disease. Time point described: newly diagnosed GD, antithyroid drugs for less than 3 months. The TCR library was prepared using RNA isolated from PBMCs. Assembly of TCR beta libraries relied on iRepertoire HTBI primers together with Arm-PCR of CDR3 regions. TCRdb called the multiplex PCR reads again in MiXCR, with one record for every CDR3 protein. The table includes under 300,000 distinct CDR3 sequences, 15% to 20% detected once. The sequenced sample was peripheral blood mononuclear cells (PBMCs), obtained at new diagnosis, from a patient treated with antithyroid drugs. Receptors were obtained from a female donor with Graves disease.

This clonotype was counted many times. This chain joins TRBV7-8 and TRBJ2-1; TRBD1 is a possible D gene (5 bases). This CDR3 comprises 15 residues. V dropped 5 bases and J dropped 8 bases, with 19 bases sitting between them. Germline V lookup: CDR1 SGHVS, CDR2 FQNEAQ. CDR3 in amino acids: CASSPWTRERDEQFF. The CDR3 DNA sequence: TGTGCCAGCAGCCCCTGGACCAGGGAACGCGATGAGCAGTTCTTC.

In this sample, this clonotype turned up many times. The chain recombines TRBV28 with TRBJ2-3, with D uncertain. The CDR3 contains 14 residues. V was shortened by 2 bases and J by 6 bases, with 12 bases between the two germline ends. Germline V gives CDR1 MDHEN, CDR2 SYDVKM. CDR3 coding DNA: TGTGCCAGCAGTTTAAAAGTTATAGGGGATACGCAGTATTTT. Protein product: CASSLKVIGDTQYF.

This clonotype was detected only a few times. The V gene is TRBV19, the J gene TRBJ2-7; 7 nucleotides agree with TRBD1. V lost 6 bases and J lost 2; bases outside the gene matches: 7. Germline V gene sequence: CDR1 LNHDA, CDR2 SQIVND (reference sequence). The CDR3 totals 14 residues. The CDR3 loop is CASSRTGTTYEQYF. CDR3 coding DNA: TGTGCCAGTAGCAGGACAGGTACCACCTACGAGCAGTACTTC. Full variable domain (remainder filled in from reference TRBV19 and TRBJ2-7): DGGITQSPKYLFRKEGQNVTLSCEQNLNHDAMYWYRQDPGQGLRLIYYSQIVNDFQKGDIAEGYSVSREKKESFPLTVTSAQKNPTAFYLCASSRTGTTYEQYFGPGTRLTVT.